Presented here are 17 T cell receptor beta chains from one specimen sequenced in a study of shared clonotypes between healthy human individuals. Method: immunoSEQ multiplex PCR; TCRdb's copy keeps in-frame clones and lacks some. The profile shows more than 2 million clones, roughly 94% of them singletons. The source material was naive CD4+ T cells sorted from blood. Subset indicated: CD45RA+ positively selected. These TCRs come from a man aged 18 to 29 in good health.

This rearrangement joins TRBV7-9 to TRBJ2-1; D is unresolved. In germline, CDR1 is SEHNR, CDR2 FQNEAQ (reference sequence). V was cut by 10 bases and J by 7 bases, with 5 bases left in between. The CDR3 consists of 9 residues. The CDR3 DNA reads as TGTGCCACCCGGAATGAGCAGTTCTTC. Its protein is CATRNEQFF.

This CDR3 is CASSVATASDEQYF. DNA of the CDR3: TGTGCCAGCAGTGTGGCGACTGCCTCGGACGAGCAGTACTTC. V gene TRBV25-1 combines with J gene TRBJ2-7, with D hard to call. V was pared by 4 bases and J by 5 bases, with 15 bases between. The germline gives CDR1 MGHDK, CDR2 SYGVNS. This CDR3 has 14 amino acids.

The V call is TRBV28, the J call TRBJ1-5, with D maybe TRBD1 (5 bases). Per the germline V gene, CDR1 is MDHEN and CDR2 is SYDVKM. V lost 3 bases, J lost 4 bases, and 10 bases lay in between. The CDR3 runs to 14 residues. The CDR3 here is CASSFGGLNQPQHF. In nucleotides, the CDR3 is TGTGCCAGCAGTTTCGGGGGGTTGAATCAGCCCCAGCATTTT.

The CDR3 loop reads CSVEAGGHEQYF. The DNA for the CDR3 is TGCAGCGTTGAGGCAGGGGGCCACGAGCAGTACTTC. The chain is built from TRBV29-1 and TRBJ2-7; 8 bases agree with TRBD1. Per germline, CDR1 SQVTM and CDR2 ANQGSEA. This CDR3 is built from 12 residues. J lost 5 bases, V lost 3 bases, and 3 bases had no gene match.

This clone was counted ten times or more. The chain combines TRBV30 with TRBJ1-2; D is uncertain. The CDR3 is made up of 11 amino acids. Germline V gives CDR1 GTSNPN, CDR2 SVGIG (reference sequence). Trimming cost V 4 bases and J 4 bases, with 7 bases left between them. The CDR3 loop is CAWIRPYGYTF. CDR3 DNA sequence: TGTGCCTGGATCCGCCCCTATGGCTACACCTTC.

The rearrangement links TRBV5-1 to TRBJ2-7; D call uncertain. V was trimmed by 1 base and J by 1 base, leaving 9 bases between them. Germline lookup yields CDR1 SGHRS and CDR2 YFSETQ. The CDR3 is 14 residues long. In DNA, the CDR3 is TGCGCCAGCAGCTTGCAGTATCTATCCTACGAGCAGTACTTC. This sequence encodes CASSLQYLSYEQYF.

The CDR3 spells CASAPVSQGRPPLHF. CDR3 bases: TGTGCCAGCGCCCCCGTTTCTCAGGGGAGGCCACCCCTCCACTTT. The genes are TRBV6-6 and TRBJ1-6; TRBD1 is a possible D gene (6 bases). Germline V CDR1 and CDR2: MNHNY, SVGAGI (reference sequence). The ends were cut back, 8 bases at V and 11 bases at J, with 22 bases in the middle. CDR3 length equals 15 residues.

Concerning this clone: This same CDR3 is encoded by further DNA sequences in the sample. The genes are TRBV19 and TRBJ2-5; D unclear. V gave up 3 bases and J gave up 2 bases, with 7 bases separating them. There are 13 residues in the CDR3. Germline V lookup: CDR1 LNHDA, CDR2 SQIVND (reference sequence). The CDR3: CASSITGQETQYF. The DNA of the CDR3 is TGTGCCAGTAGTATTACCGGACAAGAGACCCAGTACTTC.

V is TRBV6-5 and J is TRBJ2-7; perhaps TRBD1 as D (6 bases). V gave up 0 bases and J gave up 7 bases, with 13 bases separating them. This CDR3 contains 14 residues. Per the germline V gene, CDR1 is MNHEY and CDR2 is SVGAGI. CDR3 amino acids: CASSYSGTPVEQYF. The CDR3 DNA is TGTGCCAGCAGTTACTCAGGGACACCCGTTGAGCAGTACTTC.

V is TRBV2 and J is TRBJ2-7; 7 nucleotides align to TRBD2. With V trimmed by 8 bases and J by 3 bases, 7 bases remained unmatched. The germline V gene encodes CDR1 SNHLY and CDR2 FYNNEI. The CDR3 extends over 13 amino acids. CDR3 DNA sequence: TGTGCCAGCTCAGGACTAGGCCTCTACGAGCAGTACTTC. Protein product: CASSGLGLYEQYF.

This sequence joins TRBV10-2 and TRBJ2-7; no definite D call. The CDR3 covers 14 residues. Germline V CDR1 and CDR2: WSHSY, SAAADI. The V end lost 3 bases, the J end lost 0 bases, and 9 bases lay between the germline ends. The CDR3 protein is CASSESSISYEQYF. CDR3 sequence (DNA): TGCGCCAGCAGTGAATCAAGTATCTCCTACGAGCAGTACTTC.

This chain uses TRBV28 with TRBJ2-7, with a tentative D call TRBD1 (5 bases). The germline V gene has CDR1 MDHEN and CDR2 SYDVKM. The V end lost 7 bases, the J end lost 2 bases, and 15 bases lay between the germline ends. The CDR3 sequence is 14 residues long. The CDR3 loop is CASTTPGKTYEQYF. CDR3 in DNA: TGTGCCAGCACCACCCCAGGGAAAACCTACGAGCAGTACTTC. The full variable domain, completed using reference TRBV28 and TRBJ2-7, is DVKVTQSSRYLVKRTGEKVFLECVQDMDHENMFWYRQDPGLGLRLIYFSYDVKMKEKGDIPEGYSVSREKKERFSLILESASTNQTSMYLCASTTPGKTYEQYFGPGTRLTVT.

The chain joins TRBV7-2 to TRBJ2-7; TRBD2 matches 8 bases. The CDR3 is 15 residues long. Trimming at V came to 2 bases and at J to 1 base, leaving 4 bases not matched to a gene. Germline loops: CDR1 SGHTA, CDR2 FQGNSA. CDR3 protein: CASSLLLAESYEQYF. DNA of the CDR3: TGTGCCAGCAGCTTATTACTAGCGGAGTCCTACGAGCAGTACTTC.

The gene calls are TRBV7-9 and TRBJ1-2; no clear D. The CDR3 contains 13 residues. The germline V and J ends were trimmed by 0 bases and 9 bases, with 11 bases remaining between them. Germline assignment: CDR1 SEHNR and CDR2 FQNEAQ (reference sequence). CDR3 bases: TGTGCCAGCAGCTTAGCGTGGAGAGAGAGCTACACCTTC. Protein product: CASSLAWRESYTF.

Comment on this clone: The junction does not match germline at one end; this may be a read error. V usage is TRBV7-7 and J usage is TRBJ2-1; the D gene is possibly TRBD2 (7 bases). CDR1 and CDR2 from the germline V gene are SSHAT and FNYEAQ (reference sequence). The CDR3 is 15 residues long. DNA of the CDR3: TGTGCTAGCAGCTTAGAGGGGGGGCCCTACAATGAGCAGTTCTTC. Amino acid sequence: CASSLEGGPYNEQFF.

The chain couples TRBV18 to TRBJ1-5; D unresolved. CDR1 and CDR2 from the germline V gene are KGHSH and LQKENI. The CDR3 has 14 residues. V was shortened by 3 bases and J by 4 bases, with 10 bases between the two germline ends. CDR3 sequence (DNA): TGTGCCAGCTCACCCTCGGACCAGAATCAGCCCCAGCATTTT. This gives the protein CASSPSDQNQPQHF.

J is TRBJ2-5 and V is TRBV7-9, with D tentatively TRBD2 (7 bases). Germline-derived CDR1 and CDR2 are SEHNR and FQNEAQ (reference sequence). Trimming removed 2 bases at V and 2 bases at J, with 18 bases between. This CDR3 has 17 residues. This CDR3 reads CASSLFVGGTSQETQYF. In nucleotides, the CDR3 is TGTGCCAGCAGCTTATTCGTGGGAGGGACATCGCAAGAGACCCAGTACTTC.